The present T cell receptor (beta chain) was sequenced within a study of a mutant IDH1 vaccine in newly diagnosed glioma. Study summary: Initiation of the vaccine course occurred 4-6 weeks after radiotherapy alone, or alongside temozolomide cycles.

Sequencing used immunoSEQ multiplex PCR; TCRdb keeps in-frame clones, though not all of them. Of tens of thousands of clones in the sample, roughly 75% were seen once. CDR3 length: 16 residues. With V trimmed by 1 base and J by 4 bases, 9 bases remained unmatched. Germline CDR1 and CDR2: GTSNPN and SVGIG (reference sequence). Regarding this clone: The antigen is unknown.

The time point denotes: week 35, safety follow-up. All doses held 300 ug of mutant IDH1 20-mer peptide, with topical imiquimod. The sequence was collected from a woman between 40 and 50 years old with glioma. The sample in question was PBMCs, obtained from a glioma patient whose treatment included an IDH1 peptide vaccine. The gene calls are TRBV30 and TRBJ1-2, with 10 bases fitting TRBD1. The CDR3 DNA is TGTGCCTGGAGTGGAGACAGGGGGCCGGGAGGCTATGGCTACACCTTC. Protein sequence: CAWSGDRGPGGYGYTF.